This TCR beta chain was found in a study of T-cell reconstitution after alpha-beta-depleted transplantation in children. The TCRbeta library was prepared with unique molecular identifiers. TCRdb passed the PCR reads through MiXCR, listing each CDR3 protein once. Of approximately 230,000 distinct CDR3 sequences in the sample, more than 20% were seen once. There are 13 residues in the CDR3. Germline-derived CDR1 and CDR2 are MNHNY and SVGAGI (reference sequence). Trimming cost V 8 bases and J 0 bases, with 11 bases left between them. Overall study findings and caveats: Diversity and T-cell counts at one year after transplant derived mostly from new T cells. Some patients' high day-60 TCRbeta diversity was attributed to recipient cells surviving conditioning. The origin of alpha-beta T cells about two months after transplant was reportedly several hundred expanded graft clones.

For this clonotype: The antigen is not known.

Sample: PBMCs, mostly from graft donor cells, taken 360 days after TCRalphabeta/CD19-depleted stem cell transplant. The V call is TRBV6-6, the J call TRBJ2-7, with D maybe TRBD2 (6 bases). This receptor was obtained from a female patient aged 2-10 years who had a stem cell transplant for congenital amegakaryocytic thrombocytopenia, so the T cells may come from the graft donor. This CDR3 is CASRERSSYEQYF. The CDR3 DNA is TGTGCCAGCCGGGAGCGAAGCTCCTACGAGCAGTACTTC.